The 8 T cell receptor beta chains presented below share a single source sample, sequenced in a study of vaccination and CD4 T cells after COVID-19. Sample treatment: approximately nine-day PBMC culture with coronavirus spike peptide pools or control peptides (ViraFEST assay). Oncomine TCR Beta short-read sequencing was applied to DNA from cultured CD4+ T cells. Each CDR3 protein is one row after TCRdb ran MiXCR on the PCR reads. The sample yields roughly 10,000 distinct CDR3 sequences, approximately 60% seen once. Their specific antigens are unknown. The specimen was CD4+ T cells from blood, cultured in vitro. All receptors derive from a human donor who had recovered from COVID-19.

The V gene is TRBV12-3 or TRBV12-4, the J gene TRBJ2-2, with TRBD1 matching 7 bases. J was trimmed by 0 bases and V by 8 bases; bases with no gene match: 3. This CDR3 has 14 amino acids. The CDR3 sequence is CASHGQANTGELFF. As DNA, the CDR3 is TGTGCCAGCCATGGACAGGCGAACACCGGGGAGCTGTTTTTT.

This clonotype came up once. The rearrangement uses TRBV30 and TRBJ1-1; tentatively, D is TRBD1 (5 bases). Germline V gene sequence: CDR1 GTSNPN, CDR2 SVGIG (reference sequence). V lost 0 bases and J lost 3, with 11 bases in between. CDR3 size: 14 residues. CDR3 nucleotides: TGTGCCTGGAGTGTCTGGGGGGGAGACACTGAAGCTTTCTTT. Protein sequence: CAWSVWGGDTEAFF.

This clonotype came up once. V and J are TRBV18 and TRBJ2-5; D may be TRBD1 (7 bases). The CDR3 sequence is 14 residues long. Trimming pared 5 bases from V and 4 bases from J, leaving 14 bases between. Germline V gives CDR1 KGHSH, CDR2 LQKENI. CDR3 in amino acids: CASSRLQGGETQYF. The DNA for the CDR3 is TGTGCCAGCTCAAGACTTCAGGGGGGAGAGACCCAGTACTTC.

The V call is TRBV7-2, the J call TRBJ2-3, with 9 nucleotides matching TRBD2. V lost 2 bases to trimming and J lost 6 bases; unmatched junction nucleotides: 9. Germline V gene data show CDR1 as SGHTA and CDR2 as FQGNSA. This CDR3 spans 16 amino acids. The CDR3 sequence: CASSLWGGRAGDTQYF. The CDR3 bases are TGTGCCAGCAGCTTATGGGGCGGGAGGGCCGGGGATACGCAGTATTTT.

This chain links TRBV7-2 with TRBJ1-4, with 7 bases fitting TRBD1. Germline CDR1 is SGHTA and CDR2 is FQGNSA. This CDR3 region has 18 residues. Trimming removed 1 base from V and 8 bases from J; junction bases left unmatched: 16. The CDR3 coding sequence is TGTGCCAGCAGCTTAGTAGGGGGCAGGGGGTTAGTAAGGGAAAAACTGTTTTTT. It translates to CASSLVGGRGLVREKLFF.

The rearrangement joins TRBV5-4 to TRBJ2-2; D gene uncertain. The CDR3 has 15 residues. Trimming cost V 0 bases and J 1 base, with 7 bases left between them. Per the germline V gene, CDR1 is SGHNT and CDR2 is YYREEE (reference sequence). CDR3 protein: CASSLDHRNTGELFF. Here the CDR3 DNA reads TGTGCCAGCAGCTTGGACCACAGGAACACCGGGGAGCTGTTTTTT.

The rearrangement joins TRBV20-1 to TRBJ1-2, with 7 bases identical to TRBD1. Germline-derived CDR1 and CDR2 are DFQATT and SNEGSKA (reference sequence). This CDR3 is built from 14 residues. With V trimmed by 3 bases and J by 7 bases, 11 bases remained unmatched. The DNA of the CDR3 is TGCAGTGCTAGTTGGGCCAGGGGGGCTGGTGGCTACACCTTC. It specifies CSASWARGAGGYTF.

The genes are TRBV30 and TRBJ2-7; D is perhaps TRBD1 or TRBD2 (5 bases each). Deletions cut 5 bases from V and 3 bases from J, with 17 bases between. The CDR3 totals 14 residues. Germline V lookup: CDR1 GTSNPN, CDR2 SVGIG (reference sequence). The CDR3 DNA is TGTGCCTGGCATCCACGGGACGGGTACTACGAGCAGTACTTC. As protein: CAWHPRDGYYEQYF.